This record looks at one TCR beta chain sequence and its context. Only in-frame clones appear in the TCRdb table, and some are missing; sequencing was by immunoSEQ multiplex PCR. Among 400,000 to 450,000 clones, roughly 89% were seen once, and the ten largest hold more than 1.4%. These data originate in a study of blood T cell repertoires in COVID-19. Study-wide context: Acute-phase and convalescent COVID-19 samples originated in the United States, Italy and Spain. PBMCs, B-cell-depleted T cells, or T cells provided the cDNA or gDNA that made up the material.

This TCR derives from a woman in her twenties or thirties with active or convalescent COVID-19. The sample taken for sequencing was peripheral blood.

CDR3 nucleotide sequence: TGTGCCAGCTCACCACCGACAGGGGGCAACACTGAAGCTTTCTTT. Its protein is CASSPPTGGNTEAFF. The gene calls are TRBV18 and TRBJ1-1, with TRBD1 identical over 10 bases. Germline CDR1 and CDR2: KGHSH and LQKENI. The V segment lost 0 bases and the J segment 2 bases; nucleotides outside the gene matches: 0. This CDR3 is built from 15 residues.